Shown below are 26 T cell receptor beta chains from a single sample sequenced in a study of shared clonotypes between healthy human individuals. Assay used: immunoSEQ multiplex PCR; TCRdb lists only in-frame clones, some missing. The profile shows under 1,100,000 clones, around 78% of them singletons. The sample taken for sequencing was memory CD4+ T cells from PBMCs. Sample subset: CD45RA-negative fraction. Receptors were obtained from a man between 18 and 29 years old in good health. Some clones in this sample may be carry-over from other donors' samples.

The sample holds one count of this clone. V gene TRBV5-1 combines with J gene TRBJ2-3; D not certain. Germline V lookup: CDR1 SGHRS, CDR2 YFSETQ. The V end lost 2 bases, the J end lost 4 bases, and 11 bases lay between the germline ends. The CDR3 covers 14 residues. CDR3 nucleotides: TGCGCCAGCAGCTTTGGCGCCGTCGCAGATACGCAGTATTTT. Amino acid sequence: CASSFGAVADTQYF. The full variable domain, rest sourced from reference TRBV5-1 and TRBJ2-3, is KAGVTQTPRYLIKTRGQQVTLSCSPISGHRSVSWYQQTPGQGLQFLFEYFSETQRNKGNFPGRFSGRQFSNSRSEMNVSTLELGDSALYLCASSFGAVADTQYFGPGTRLTVL.

Comments on this clone: The same CDR3 arises from other DNA sequences in this sample as well. This chain joins TRBV2 and TRBJ2-1, with D perhaps matching TRBD1 (6 bases). Germline V gives CDR1 SNHLY, CDR2 FYNNEI. With 4 bases removed from V and 0 bases from J, the gap between germline ends came to 10 bases. The CDR3 contains 15 residues. The CDR3 protein is CASSAQGSSYNEQFF. CDR3 bases: TGTGCCAGCAGTGCACAGGGCAGCTCCTACAATGAGCAGTTCTTC.

The V gene is TRBV5-1, the J gene TRBJ2-1; D is perhaps TRBD1 or TRBD2 (6 bases each). Trimming removed 2 bases from V and 4 bases from J, with 10 bases in between. The germline gives CDR1 SGHRS, CDR2 YFSETQ. This CDR3 has 14 residues. The CDR3 reads CASSLSGAYNEQFF. The CDR3 DNA sequence: TGCGCCAGCAGCTTATCGGGGGCATACAATGAGCAGTTCTTC.

V is TRBV30 and J is TRBJ2-2; D remains ambiguous. Germline V gives CDR1 GTSNPN, CDR2 SVGIG (reference sequence). V shed 5 bases and J shed 0 bases, with 7 bases lying between them. This CDR3 is built from 13 residues. The chain's CDR3 is CAWDGANTGELFF. As DNA, the CDR3 is TGTGCCTGGGACGGCGCGAACACCGGGGAGCTGTTTTTT.

The chain is built from TRBV5-4 and TRBJ2-2; TRBD2 aligns across 11 bases. The germline gives CDR1 SGHNT, CDR2 YYREEE (reference sequence). V shed 7 bases, J shed 0 bases, and the junction held 5 bases outside the gene matches. This CDR3 has 16 residues. Here the CDR3 DNA reads TGTGCCAGCGGCCCGGGACTAGCGGCGAACACCGGGGAGCTGTTTTTT. Translation gives CASGPGLAANTGELFF.

This rearrangement joins TRBV2 to TRBJ1-1, with 8 bases identical to TRBD1. The trim removed 6 bases at V and 4 bases at J, leaving 7 bases unmatched. Germline V gives CDR1 SNHLY, CDR2 FYNNEI. The CDR3 runs to 14 residues. CDR3 DNA: TGTGCCAGCAGCGTGGACAGGGTAGGCACTGAAGCTTTCTTT. Protein product: CASSVDRVGTEAFF. Variable domain in full (rest from reference TRBV2 and TRBJ1-1): EPEVTQTPSHQVTQMGQEVILRCVPISNHLYFYWYRQILGQKVEFLVSFYNNEISEKSEIFDDQFSVERPDGSNFTLKIRSTKLEDSAMYFCASSVDRVGTEAFFGQGTRLTVV.

This sequence joins TRBV5-1 and TRBJ2-4, with D uncertain. This CDR3 region has 14 residues. The V gene's germline CDR1 is SGHRS and CDR2 YFSETQ. Trimming cost V 4 bases and J 9 bases, with 17 bases left between them. CDR3 region: CASSLTPTTSIQYF. In nucleotides, the CDR3 is TGCGCCAGCAGCCTGACTCCGACGACATCCATTCAGTACTTC.

Written as DNA, the CDR3 is TGTGCCAGCAGCCCAGGTCCTAACTATGGCTACACCTTC. Its protein product is CASSPGPNYGYTF. J is TRBJ1-2 and V is TRBV5-4; the D is unclear. CDR1 is SGHNT and CDR2 is YYREEE in the germline V gene (reference sequence). V was trimmed by 4 bases and J by 0 bases, leaving 7 bases between them. The CDR3 totals 13 residues.

V usage is TRBV2 and J usage is TRBJ1-1; no reliable D call. Looked up from germline, CDR1 is SNHLY and CDR2 is FYNNEI. Trimming stripped 8 bases from V and 0 bases from J, with 10 bases between. The CDR3 is made up of 13 amino acids. The CDR3 spells CASGMGLNTEAFF. CDR3 in DNA: TGTGCCAGCGGAATGGGGTTGAACACTGAAGCTTTCTTT.

CDR3 residues: CASSRNRATGELFF. The CDR3 coding sequence is TGTGCCAGCTCACGGAACAGGGCCACCGGGGAGCTGTTTTTT. The V and J genes are TRBV18 and TRBJ2-2, with D possibly matching TRBD1 (6 bases). Trimming removed 4 bases from V and 4 bases from J, with 10 bases in between. The germline gives CDR1 KGHSH, CDR2 LQKENI. The CDR3 extends over 14 amino acids. Complete variable domain (other parts from reference TRBV18 and TRBJ2-2): NAGVMQNPRHLVRRRGQEARLRCSPMKGHSHVYWYRQLPEEGLKFMVYLQKENIIDESGMPKERFSAEFPKEGPSILRIQQVVRGDSAAYFCASSRNRATGELFFGEGSRLTVL.

This sequence joins TRBV15 and TRBJ2-7; 9 positions agree with TRBD2. Germline CDR1 LNHNV, CDR2 YYDKDF (reference sequence). Trimming cost V 0 bases and J 4 bases; bases outside gene matches: 7. CDR3 length: 16 amino acids. As DNA, the CDR3 is TGTGCCACCAGCAGAGATGCGGCGGGAGGGTTGTACGAGCAGTACTTC. Translation gives CATSRDAAGGLYEQYF.

This clone was seen only a few times. This sequence joins TRBV27 and TRBJ2-7; 9 bases are a match to TRBD1. The CDR3 runs to 14 residues. Germline CDR1 reads MNHEY; CDR2 reads SMNVEV (reference sequence). V lost 10 bases and J lost 4; bases outside the gene matches: 11. CDR3 nucleotides: TGTGCCATCGGTAGAAGACAGGGGGGTTACGAGCAGTACTTC. It translates to CAIGRRQGGYEQYF.

This clone was observed a single time. The chain combines TRBV5-1 with TRBJ2-7; the D call may be TRBD1 or TRBD2 (5 bases each). This CDR3 region has 13 residues. Trimming took off 7 bases at V and 3 bases at J, with 14 bases between the two ends. Per the germline V gene, CDR1 is SGHRS and CDR2 is YFSETQ. CDR3 protein: CASFEGSHYEQYF. The CDR3 bases are TGCGCCAGCTTTGAGGGGAGTCACTACGAGCAGTACTTC.

The chain recombines TRBV6-6 with TRBJ2-3; TRBD1 matches at 10 bases. In germline, CDR1 is MNHNY, CDR2 SVGAGI (reference sequence). J was trimmed by 5 bases and V by 6 bases; bases with no gene match: 8. The CDR3 totals 15 residues. The CDR3 is CASSQGQGRIDTQYF. CDR3 nucleotides: TGTGCCAGCAGCCAGGGACAGGGGCGAATAGATACGCAGTATTTT.

The chain is built from TRBV7-3 and TRBJ2-1; 11 bases are a match to TRBD2. There are 16 residues in the CDR3. Germline V lookup: CDR1 SGHTA, CDR2 FQGTGA. Unmatched junction bases numbered 8, after V lost 5 bases and J lost 5 bases. The CDR3 DNA sequence: TGTGCCAGCAGCCCCTGGGGGACTAGCGGTAACAATGAGCAGTTCTTC. As protein: CASSPWGTSGNNEQFF. The whole variable domain, remainder taken from reference TRBV7-3 and TRBJ2-1, is GAGVSQTPSNKVTEKGKYVELRCDPISGHTALYWYRQSLGQGPEFLIYFQGTGAADDSGLPNDRFFAVRPEGSVSTLKIQRTERGDSAVYLCASSPWGTSGNNEQFFGPGTRLTVL.

Details on this clone: In the same sample, other DNA sequences code for this CDR3. This sequence joins TRBV5-8 and TRBJ2-7; 8 bases are a match to TRBD1. The CDR3 runs to 14 residues. The ends lost 2 bases at V and 1 base at J; junction bases unmatched: 2. From germline, CDR1 is SGHTS and CDR2 YDEGEE. This CDR3 is CASSFRTGSYEQYF. The CDR3 DNA follows: TGTGCCAGCAGCTTTAGGACAGGGTCCTACGAGCAGTACTTC.

This clone has just a few counts. The chain joins TRBV4-1 to TRBJ1-1; D is undetermined. CDR1 is MGHRA, CDR2 YSYEKL, per germline. Trimming removed 3 bases at V and 0 bases at J, with 8 bases between. This CDR3 contains 14 residues. The CDR3 DNA sequence: TGCGCCAGCAGCCAGAGAACTATGAACACTGAAGCTTTCTTT. Translation: CASSQRTMNTEAFF.

J is TRBJ1-5 and V is TRBV6-1; no definite D call. CDR1 is MNHNS and CDR2 is SASEGT in the germline V gene. The V end was cut by 8 bases, the J end by 5 bases, with 10 bases between. This CDR3 region has 12 residues. The CDR3: CASQVAYQPQHF. The CDR3, as DNA: TGTGCCAGCCAAGTGGCGTATCAGCCCCAGCATTTT.

The rearrangement joins TRBV6-6 to TRBJ1-3; TRBD1 might be the D (5 bases). The CDR3 has 16 residues. Germline V gives CDR1 MNHNY, CDR2 SVGAGI (reference sequence). V lost 6 bases and J 0 bases, leaving 15 bases between the germline ends. In DNA, the CDR3 is TGTGCCAGCAGGCCACGGACACTCATCTCTGGAAACACCATATATTTT. Amino acids: CASRPRTLISGNTIYF.

This sequence joins TRBV19 and TRBJ1-2, with TRBD1 as a possible D gene (5 bases). The CDR3 totals 14 residues. The ends were cut back, 1 base at V and 6 bases at J, with 12 bases in the middle. Looked up from germline, CDR1 is LNHDA and CDR2 is SQIVND (reference sequence). CDR3 nucleotides: TGTGCCAGTAGTATAGTTCATTCGGGGGATGGCTACACCTTC. It is translated as CASSIVHSGDGYTF.

The genes are TRBV5-1 and TRBJ1-4; D gene uncertain. From germline, CDR1 is SGHRS and CDR2 YFSETQ. The length of the CDR3 is 13 residues. With 4 bases removed from V and 0 bases from J, the gap between germline ends came to 4 bases. CDR3 nucleotide sequence: TGCGCCAGCAGCCCAACAACTAATGAAAAACTGTTTTTT. Encoded protein: CASSPTTNEKLFF.

This clone has just one count. This chain joins TRBV11-2 and TRBJ2-3; no firm D call. Trimming cost V 7 bases and J 0 bases, with 14 bases left between them. CDR1 is SGHAT, CDR2 FQNNGV, per germline. The CDR3 spans 15 residues. This chain's CDR3 is CASNALRSSTDTQYF. CDR3 nucleotides: TGTGCCAGCAACGCGCTGAGATCGAGCACAGATACGCAGTATTTT.

The chain carries TRBV28 and TRBJ2-1; D is unclear. Per the germline V gene, CDR1 is MDHEN and CDR2 is SYDVKM. V was clipped by 2 bases and J by 7 bases, with 12 bases between them. This CDR3 is built from 14 residues. The CDR3 sequence is CASSLGTGENEQFF. CDR3 bases: TGTGCCAGCAGTTTAGGCACGGGTGAGAATGAGCAGTTCTTC.

The CDR3 reads CASSKGRSMNTEAFF. CDR3 sequence (DNA): TGTGCCAGTAGTAAGGGGCGCAGCATGAACACTGAAGCTTTCTTT. V is TRBV19 and J is TRBJ1-1; TRBD1 is a possible D gene (5 bases). V was cut by 4 bases and J by 0 bases, with 12 bases left in between. CDR1 is LNHDA, CDR2 SQIVND, per germline (reference sequence). The CDR3 consists of 15 residues.

About this clone: A clone one base away is much larger, so this may be a read error. The CDR3 is CASSGTGQETQYF. In DNA, the CDR3 is TGTGCCAGCAGTGGGACAGGGCAAGAGACCCAGTACTTC. V and J are TRBV25-1 and TRBJ2-5; 8 bases are a match to TRBD1. The ends lost 4 bases at V and 2 bases at J; junction bases unmatched: 0. This CDR3 contains 13 residues. Germline-derived CDR1 and CDR2 are MGHDK and SYGVNS.

This clone was seen a single time. The chain employs TRBV7-2 and TRBJ2-7, with 9 bases aligning to TRBD2. The CDR3 covers 16 residues. The germline gives CDR1 SGHTA, CDR2 FQGNSA. V gave up 6 bases and J gave up 4 bases; unmatched junction bases: 13. The chain's CDR3 is CASSSQGAGGSYEQYF. The CDR3 DNA is TGTGCCAGCAGTTCCCAAGGAGCGGGAGGATCTTACGAGCAGTACTTC.